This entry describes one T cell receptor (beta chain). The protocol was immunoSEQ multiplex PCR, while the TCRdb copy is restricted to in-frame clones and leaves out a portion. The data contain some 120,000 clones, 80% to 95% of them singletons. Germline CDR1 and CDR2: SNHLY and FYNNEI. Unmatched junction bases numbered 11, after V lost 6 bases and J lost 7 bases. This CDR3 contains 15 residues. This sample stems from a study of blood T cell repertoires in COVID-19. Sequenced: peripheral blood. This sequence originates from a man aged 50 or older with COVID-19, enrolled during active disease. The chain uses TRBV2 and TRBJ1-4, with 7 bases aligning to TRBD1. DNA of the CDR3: TGTGCCAGCAGCACAACAGGGGCGGTCGGTGAAAAACTGTTTTTT. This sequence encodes CASSTTGAVGEKLFF.